The 9 T cell receptor beta chains reported below all come from one sample, sequenced in a study of identical twins. TCRdb itself ran the 5' RACE reads through MiXCR, one entry per CDR3 protein. The sample records some 1,700,000 distinct CDR3 sequences, roughly a third being singletons. Sequenced material: cord blood. Every receptor here comes from a newborn girl in good health.

The rearrangement uses TRBV6-6 and TRBJ2-4; maybe TRBD1 (6 bases). The J call may not be correct, given that the DNA end is closer to TRBJ2-7. The CDR3 sequence is 15 residues long. Germline lookup yields CDR1 MNHNY and CDR2 SVGAGI (reference sequence). The CDR3 DNA reads TGTGCCAGCAGTTACCAAGGGGGAAGGGCCTACGAGCAGTACTTC. As protein: CASSYQGGRAYEQYF.

As regards this clonotype: This may arise from a read error, as a much more abundant clone is one base away. CDR3 DNA: TGTGCCAGCAGCGTAGGGAACGCTGAAGCTTTCTTT. Its protein is CASSVGNAEAFF. V gene TRBV9 combines with J gene TRBJ1-1; D remains unclear. The germline V gene encodes CDR1 SGDLS and CDR2 YYNGEE. The CDR3 runs to 12 residues.

This clonotype was observed a few times. The CDR3 spells CASSQTGGSPLHF. Written as DNA, the CDR3 is TGCGCCAGCAGCCAGACGGGTGGTTCACCCCTCCACTTT. This chain joins TRBV4-1 and TRBJ1-6, with D hard to call. CDR1 MGHRA and CDR2 YSYEKL come from the germline V gene. Trimming took off 3 bases at V and 9 bases at J, with 9 bases between the two ends. The CDR3 has 13 residues.

The J gene is TRBJ2-7, the V gene TRBV28; 9 nucleotides agree with TRBD2. CDR3 length equals 17 residues. J gave up 2 bases and V 3 bases, and 11 bases lay outside the gene matches. Per the germline V gene, CDR1 is MDHEN and CDR2 is SYDVKM. For the CDR3, the DNA is TGTGCCAGCAGTTTTCTTGACGCGGGAGGGACCCCCTACGAGCAGTACTTC. This translates into CASSFLDAGGTPYEQYF.

This clonotype was picked up a small number of times. The chain uses TRBV24-1 and TRBJ2-3; no firm D call. CDR3 size: 14 residues. Trimming cost V 2 bases and J 2 bases, with 7 bases left between them. In germline, CDR1 is KGHDR, CDR2 SFDVKD. The CDR3 spells CATSDSGYTDTQYF. CDR3 nucleotides: TGTGCCACCAGTGATTCTGGATACACAGATACGCAGTATTTT.

The chain links TRBV3-1 to TRBJ2-3; 7 bases line up with TRBD2. The CDR3 covers 15 residues. J gave up 4 bases and V 0 bases, and 4 bases lay outside the gene matches. Germline CDR1 and CDR2: LGHDT and YNNKEL (reference sequence). The CDR3 reads CASSQERLAPDTQYF. The CDR3 coding sequence is TGTGCCAGCAGCCAAGAGCGACTAGCTCCAGATACGCAGTATTTT.

The V and J genes are TRBV24-1 and TRBJ2-3; D gene unclear. CDR3 length equals 14 residues. Germline CDR1 reads KGHDR; CDR2 reads SFDVKD. V shed 0 bases and J shed 2 bases, with 5 bases lying between them. The DNA for the CDR3 is TGTGCCACCAGTGATTTGCAGTCCACAGATACGCAGTATTTT. It yields the protein CATSDLQSTDTQYF.

The sample holds a few counts of this clonotype. The chain is built from TRBV24-1 and TRBJ2-5; D not resolved. The CDR3 spans 13 residues. The germline V and J ends were trimmed by 4 bases and 1 base, with 6 bases remaining between them. CDR1 is KGHDR and CDR2 is SFDVKD in the germline V gene. The CDR3 region has the DNA TGTGCCACCAGTGAACCCAGCCAAGAGACCCAGTACTTC. Translating gives CATSEPSQETQYF.

The chain carries TRBV20-1 and TRBJ2-2; D unresolved. The CDR3 contains 16 residues. Trimming left V 1 base short and J 0 bases short, with 12 bases between. Germline V gene sequence: CDR1 DFQATT, CDR2 SNEGSKA (reference sequence). The DNA of the CDR3 is TGCAGTGCTAGAGTGGCCTTGGGGTCGAACACCGGGGAGCTGTTTTTT. Amino acid sequence: CSARVALGSNTGELFF.